The 19 T cell receptor beta chains in this list originate from one sample, sequenced in a study of CD8 T cells in Susac syndrome. Roughly 0.45 to 1 ug RNA was reverse transcribed with random hexamers. TCRdb reprocessed the immunoSEQ multiplex PCR reads with MiXCR, giving one entry per CDR3 protein. The sample comprises about 200,000 distinct CDR3 sequences, roughly 92% of which are singletons, and roughly 0.15% rests with the top ten. Specimen: CD8+ T cells from PBMCs. Receptor source: a human donor with multiple sclerosis.

V and J are TRBV7-9 and TRBJ2-5, with 9 bases lining up with TRBD1. With V trimmed by 2 bases and J by 3 bases, 4 bases remained unmatched. This CDR3 spans 15 amino acids. The V gene's germline CDR1 is SEHNR and CDR2 FQNEAQ (reference sequence). In DNA, the CDR3 is TGTGCCAGCAGCTTACCTTGGACAGGGGAAGAGACCCAGTACTTC. Translating it yields CASSLPWTGEETQYF.

The gene calls are TRBV20-1 and TRBJ2-7; 9 bases agree with TRBD1. Per the germline V gene, CDR1 is DFQATT and CDR2 is SNEGSKA (reference sequence). The J segment lost 3 bases and the V segment lost 0 bases, leaving 3 bases of the junction unmatched. The CDR3 sequence is 14 residues long. CDR3 amino acids: CSARDGDRDYEQYF. The CDR3 bases are TGCAGTGCTAGAGACGGGGACAGGGACTACGAGCAGTACTTC.

The chain employs TRBV13 and TRBJ2-1; 8 bases are a match to TRBD2. The junction had 12 bases not matched to a gene; V was cut back by 4 bases and J by 7 bases. Germline V gives CDR1 PRHDT, CDR2 FYEKMQ (reference sequence). The CDR3 spans 16 residues. The CDR3 nucleotides are TGTGCCAGCAGCTCAAACCGGGAGGGCCGTTTTAATGAGCAGTTCTTC. Its protein product is CASSSNREGRFNEQFF.

The V gene is TRBV9, the J gene TRBJ2-5; 12 nucleotides align to TRBD2. The CDR3 runs to 18 residues. V trimming: 3 bases; J trimming: 1 base; junction bases outside the gene matches: 10. The germline V gene encodes CDR1 SGDLS and CDR2 YYNGEE. The CDR3 DNA sequence: TGTGCCAGCAGCGCCCCTTCGACTAGCGGGGGATTCCAAGAGACCCAGTACTTC. It translates to CASSAPSTSGGFQETQYF. The full variable domain, with the rest looked up from reference TRBV9 and TRBJ2-5, is DSGVTQTPKHLITATGQRVTLRCSPRSGDLSVYWYQQSLDQGLQFLIQYYNGEERAKGNILERFSAQQFPDLHSELNLSSLELGDSALYFCASSAPSTSGGFQETQYFGPGTRLLVL.

The chain combines TRBV9 with TRBJ2-3; possibly TRBD2 for D (6 bases). The CDR3 consists of 15 residues. Germline V gives CDR1 SGDLS, CDR2 YYNGEE. V lost 5 bases and J 4 bases, leaving 17 bases between the germline ends. The CDR3 coding sequence is TGTGCCAGCAGTCCCCCGCTAGCGACCGCAGATACGCAGTATTTT. Translated: CASSPPLATADTQYF.

The rearrangement uses TRBV14 and TRBJ2-6; D is possibly TRBD1 (5 bases). Germline V gene data show CDR1 as SGHDN and CDR2 as FVKESK. The CDR3 covers 18 residues. Trimming pared 4 bases from V and 0 bases from J, leaving 16 bases between. The CDR3 coding sequence is TGTGCCAGCAGCCCACATGACAGTATAATCTCTGGGGCCAACGTCCTGACTTTC. Amino acids: CASSPHDSIISGANVLTF. Using reference TRBV14 and TRBJ2-6 for the parts outside the CDR3, the full variable domain is EAGVTQFPSHSVIEKGQTVTLRCDPISGHDNLYWYRRVMGKEIKFLLHFVKESKQDESGMPNNRFLAERTGGTYSTLKVQPAELEDSGVYFCASSPHDSIISGANVLTFGAGSRLTVL.

The gene calls are TRBV29-1 and TRBJ2-5; tentative D call: TRBD1 (6 bases). Per germline, CDR1 SQVTM and CDR2 ANQGSEA. The CDR3 length is 12 residues. The CDR3 region is CSCRGNQETQYF. CDR3 nucleotide sequence: TGCAGTTGCAGGGGTAACCAAGAGACCCAGTACTTC.

J is TRBJ2-1 and V is TRBV7-3; TRBD2 agrees at 7 bases. Germline CDR1 is SGHTA and CDR2 is FQGTGA. V was pared by 2 bases and J by 4 bases, with 5 bases of the junction left unmatched. The CDR3 spans 15 residues. CDR3 nucleotides: TGTGCCAGCAGCTTACACCCTAGCGGATACAATGAGCAGTTCTTC. Its translation is CASSLHPSGYNEQFF.

This chain connects TRBV5-4 to TRBJ2-7, with D perhaps TRBD2 (6 bases). This CDR3 region has 15 residues. Germline CDR1 and CDR2: SGHNT and YYREEE (reference sequence). V shed 4 bases and J shed 5 bases, with 19 bases lying between them. CDR3 sequence (DNA): TGTGCCAGCAGCCGGAGGGGTTACTCCCTGGACGAGCAGTACTTC. This sequence encodes CASSRRGYSLDEQYF.

CDR3 nucleotides: TGTGCCAGCAGTCCTCGGGGTATGGCCTTATTGAACACTGAAGCTTTCTTT. Translating it yields CASSPRGMALLNTEAFF. The chain is built from TRBV28 and TRBJ1-1; no reliable D call. The CDR3 is made up of 17 amino acids. V was pared by 5 bases and J by 0 bases, with 19 bases between. Germline CDR1 is MDHEN and CDR2 is SYDVKM.

The rearrangement links TRBV6-5 to TRBJ2-5, with TRBD1 matching 10 bases. Trimming cost V 5 bases and J 4 bases; bases outside gene matches: 7. CDR1 and CDR2 (germline): MNHEY, SVGAGI. The CDR3 length is 15 residues. The CDR3: CASSPRDRGSETQYF. The CDR3 nucleotides read TGTGCCAGCAGTCCCCGGGACAGGGGCTCAGAGACCCAGTACTTC.

This chain links TRBV14 with TRBJ2-6, with no clear D. Trimming took 0 bases from V and 0 from J, leaving 15 bases between them. Germline assignment: CDR1 SGHDN and CDR2 FVKESK. The CDR3 contains 19 residues. The CDR3 region has the DNA TGTGCCAGCAGCCAAGATAAGGCAGTCCCCCTCTCTGGGGCCAACGTCCTGACTTTC. Encoded protein: CASSQDKAVPLSGANVLTF.

The V gene is TRBV3-1, the J gene TRBJ2-3; D not resolved. V lost 2 bases and J 6 bases, leaving 12 bases between the germline ends. The CDR3 has 14 residues. Germline lookup yields CDR1 LGHDT and CDR2 YNNKEL (reference sequence). CDR3 DNA sequence: TGTGCCAGCAGCCAAATTCCTGCCTCCGATACGCAGTATTTT. Its translation: CASSQIPASDTQYF.

The V and J genes are TRBV3-1 and TRBJ2-7; D perhaps matches TRBD2 (5 bases). V lost 1 base to trimming and J lost 0 bases, with 7 bases between them. Germline assignment: CDR1 LGHDT and CDR2 YNNKEL (reference sequence). The CDR3 totals 14 residues. CDR3 nucleotide sequence: TGTGCCAGCAGCCAAGGACTAATCTCCTACGAGCAGTACTTC. Translated, it gives CASSQGLISYEQYF.

This chain's CDR3 is CASSYLKTEAFF. The CDR3 DNA sequence: TGTGCCAGCAGTTATCTTAAGACTGAAGCTTTCTTT. V usage is TRBV6-6 and J usage is TRBJ1-1; no firm D call. The CDR3 runs to 12 residues. Trimming left V 3 bases short and J 5 bases short, with 7 bases between. The germline V gene has CDR1 MNHNY and CDR2 SVGAGI (reference sequence).

The chain employs TRBV9 and TRBJ2-2; 7 nucleotides match TRBD1. The germline CDR1 and CDR2 sequences are SGDLS and YYNGEE. V gave up 4 bases and J gave up 3 bases; unmatched junction bases: 9. This CDR3 comprises 16 residues. CDR3: CASSLAGGLDTGELFF. The CDR3 region has the DNA TGTGCCAGCAGCCTGGCAGGGGGATTGGACACCGGGGAGCTGTTTTTT.

This clonotype was counted only a few times. The V call is TRBV28, the J call TRBJ1-5; a weak D match, TRBD1 (6 bases). Germline V gene lookup returns CDR1 MDHEN and CDR2 SYDVKM. The CDR3 consists of 13 residues. Trimming shortened V by 5 bases and J by 4 bases, and 9 bases separated the two germline ends. The CDR3 reads CASSPTGNQPQHF. DNA of the CDR3: TGTGCCAGCAGTCCCACAGGGAATCAGCCCCAGCATTTT. The full variable domain, its missing parts supplied by reference TRBV28 and TRBJ1-5, is DVKVTQSSRYLVKRTGEKVFLECVQDMDHENMFWYRQDPGLGLRLIYFSYDVKMKEKGDIPEGYSVSREKKERFSLILESASTNQTSMYLCASSPTGNQPQHFGDGTRLSIL.

The chain uses TRBV27 and TRBJ1-2, with D possibly TRBD1 on 6 matching bases. Looked up from germline, CDR1 is MNHEY and CDR2 is SMNVEV (reference sequence). V lost 3 bases and J 6 bases, leaving 11 bases between the germline ends. The CDR3 extends over 13 amino acids. The CDR3 spells CASSFTGAHGYTF. The CDR3, as DNA: TGTGCCAGCAGTTTTACGGGGGCGCATGGCTACACCTTC.

This rearrangement joins TRBV2 to TRBJ2-7; the D is unclear. Trimming took off 6 bases at V and 0 bases at J, with 6 bases between the two ends. The germline V gene encodes CDR1 SNHLY and CDR2 FYNNEI. CDR3 length equals 12 residues. The CDR3 DNA reads TGTGCCAGCAGGGCGCCCTCCTACGAGCAGTACTTC. Translating gives CASRAPSYEQYF.